Shown below are 10 T cell receptor beta chains from a single sample sequenced in a study of shared clonotypes between healthy human individuals. Generated by immunoSEQ multiplex PCR, the TCRdb table keeps only in-frame clones and is missing some. The table lists roughly 2,300,000 clones, roughly 92% of them singletons, with 0.37% in the top ten. The sample comprised naive CD4+ T cells from PBMCs. This sample's subset: CD45RA+ positively selected. The origin of the receptors is a man in his late teens or twenties in good health. Some clones in this sample may be carry-over from other donors' samples.

The chain has TRBV19 and TRBJ2-7, with D unresolved. V was pared by 10 bases and J by 0 bases, with 22 bases between. The CDR3 has 16 residues. The germline V gene encodes CDR1 LNHDA and CDR2 SQIVND (reference sequence). CDR3 region: CATQTRRSTNSYEQYF. CDR3 coding DNA: TGTGCCACCCAAACCCGGCGGTCCACGAACTCCTACGAGCAGTACTTC.

To note about this clone: Other DNA sequences from this sample encode an identical CDR3 as well. This chain connects TRBV29-1 to TRBJ2-1, with D uncertain. V was shortened by 6 bases and J by 9 bases, with 12 bases between the two germline ends. The V gene's germline CDR1 is SQVTM and CDR2 ANQGSEA. The CDR3 loop spans 11 amino acids. The CDR3 sequence is CSVAHWGEQFF. DNA of the CDR3: TGCAGCGTGGCCCACTGGGGTGAGCAGTTCTTC.

The V and J genes are TRBV29-1 and TRBJ2-3; TRBD2 matches 13 bases. The germline V gene encodes CDR1 SQVTM and CDR2 ANQGSEA. This CDR3 is built from 15 residues. The trim removed 6 bases at V and 3 bases at J, leaving 6 bases unmatched. CDR3 DNA sequence: TGCAGCGTGAGTTGGACTAGCGGGAGAACAGATACGCAGTATTTT. Its translation: CSVSWTSGRTDTQYF.

The chain employs TRBV5-4 and TRBJ2-3, with no clear D. V was clipped by 4 bases and J by 4 bases, with 13 bases between them. There are 14 residues in the CDR3. Germline V gene data show CDR1 as SGHNT and CDR2 as YYREEE (reference sequence). The CDR3 sequence is CASSTDTAADTQYF. In DNA form, the CDR3 reads TGTGCCAGCAGCACCGACACGGCGGCAGATACGCAGTATTTT.

The rearrangement uses TRBV6-6 and TRBJ1-4; D gene ambiguous. The CDR3 has 13 amino acids. Trimming shortened V by 5 bases and J by 8 bases, and 12 bases separated the two germline ends. CDR1 MNHNY and CDR2 SVGAGI come from the germline V gene (reference sequence). In DNA, the CDR3 is TGTGCCAGCAGTACACCGGCGGGCGAAAAACTGTTTTTT. Amino acids: CASSTPAGEKLFF.

A single count supports this clone. This sequence joins TRBV6-1 and TRBJ1-4; D is possibly TRBD1 (6 bases). CDR1 MNHNS and CDR2 SASEGT come from the germline V gene. V shed 6 bases and J shed 4 bases, with 12 bases lying between them. The CDR3 spans 14 residues. The DNA of the CDR3 is TGTGCCAGCAGGGCGACAGGCAGTAATGAAAAACTGTTTTTT. Its translation: CASRATGSNEKLFF.

This clone has only one observation. This chain connects TRBV28 to TRBJ2-7, with 15 bases lining up with TRBD2. CDR3 length: 18 residues. CDR1 MDHEN and CDR2 SYDVKM come from the germline V gene. The V segment lost 5 bases and the J segment 2 bases; nucleotides outside the gene matches: 10. In nucleotides, the CDR3 is TGTGCCAGCAGTATTGGGACTAGCGGGAGGACGTGGACCTACGAGCAGTACTTC. Translation: CASSIGTSGRTWTYEQYF.

This clone was recorded only once. The V gene is TRBV29-1, the J gene TRBJ2-1, with 8 bases matching TRBD2. From germline, CDR1 is SQVTM and CDR2 ANQGSEA. Trimming removed 0 bases from V and 3 bases from J; junction bases left unmatched: 10. The CDR3 runs to 17 residues. The CDR3 loop is CSVEESGAGGYYNEQFF. CDR3 nucleotide sequence: TGCAGCGTTGAAGAGTCGGGTGCGGGAGGCTACTACAATGAGCAGTTCTTC.

The chain combines TRBV7-3 with TRBJ2-7; D is unresolved. V dropped 5 bases and J dropped 0 bases, with 8 bases sitting between them. In germline, CDR1 is SGHTA, CDR2 FQGTGA. The CDR3 length is 13 residues. The CDR3 bases are TGTGCCAGCAGCAACGGACGCTCCTACGAGCAGTACTTC. Translated, it gives CASSNGRSYEQYF.

CDR3 bases: TGCGCCAGCGGAGGGACAGGTGGAAACACCATATATTTT. Translation gives CASGGTGGNTIYF. J is TRBJ1-3 and V is TRBV4-3, with TRBD1 identical over 8 bases. This CDR3 has 13 amino acids. Germline lookup yields CDR1 LGHNA and CDR2 YSLEER. V gave up 8 bases and J gave up 3 bases; unmatched junction bases: 3.